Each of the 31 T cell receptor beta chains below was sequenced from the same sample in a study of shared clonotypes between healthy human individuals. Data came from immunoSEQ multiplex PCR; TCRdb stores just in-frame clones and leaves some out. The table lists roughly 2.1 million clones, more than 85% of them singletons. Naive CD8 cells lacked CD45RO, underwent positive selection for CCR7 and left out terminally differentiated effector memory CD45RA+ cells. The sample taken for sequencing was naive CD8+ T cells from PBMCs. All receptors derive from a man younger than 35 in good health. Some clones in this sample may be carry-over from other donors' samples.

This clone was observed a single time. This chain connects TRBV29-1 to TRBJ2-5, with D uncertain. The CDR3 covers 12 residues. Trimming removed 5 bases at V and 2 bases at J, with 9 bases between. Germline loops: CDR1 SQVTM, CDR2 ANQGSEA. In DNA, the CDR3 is TGCAGCGTTAGGGCCCCTCAAGAGACCCAGTACTTC. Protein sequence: CSVRAPQETQYF.

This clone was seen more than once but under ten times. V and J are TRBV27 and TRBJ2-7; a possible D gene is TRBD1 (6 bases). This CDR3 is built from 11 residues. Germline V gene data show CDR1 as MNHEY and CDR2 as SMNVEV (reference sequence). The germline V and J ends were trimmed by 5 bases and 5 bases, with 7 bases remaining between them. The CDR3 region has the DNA TGTGCCAGCAGTACAGGGAACGAGCAGTACTTC. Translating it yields CASSTGNEQYF.

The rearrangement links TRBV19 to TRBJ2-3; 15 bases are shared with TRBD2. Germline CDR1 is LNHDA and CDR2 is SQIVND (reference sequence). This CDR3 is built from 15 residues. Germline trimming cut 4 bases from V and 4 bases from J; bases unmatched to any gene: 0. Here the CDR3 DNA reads TGTGCCAGTAGTAGGACTAGCGGGAGGGCAGATACGCAGTATTTT. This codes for CASSRTSGRADTQYF.

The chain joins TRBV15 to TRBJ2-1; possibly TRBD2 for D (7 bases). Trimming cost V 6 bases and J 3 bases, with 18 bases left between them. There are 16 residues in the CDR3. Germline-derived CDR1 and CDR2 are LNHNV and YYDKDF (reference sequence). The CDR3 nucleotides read TGTGCCACCAGGGGGGCTGGGGAGGGGGTCTACAATGAGCAGTTCTTC. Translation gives CATRGAGEGVYNEQFF. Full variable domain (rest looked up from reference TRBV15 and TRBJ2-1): DAMVIQNPRYQVTQFGKPVTLSCSQTLNHNVMYWYQQKSSQAPKLLFHYYDKDFNNEADTPDNFQSRRPNTSFCFLDIRSPGLGDTAMYLCATRGAGEGVYNEQFFGPGTRLTVL.

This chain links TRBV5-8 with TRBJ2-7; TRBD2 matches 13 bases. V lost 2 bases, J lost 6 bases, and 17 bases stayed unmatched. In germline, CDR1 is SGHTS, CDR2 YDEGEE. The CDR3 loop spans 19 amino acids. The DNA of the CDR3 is TGTGCCAGCAGCTTTAGACGGGACACAGGACTAGCGGGAGCCCGCGAGCAGTACTTC. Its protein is CASSFRRDTGLAGAREQYF.

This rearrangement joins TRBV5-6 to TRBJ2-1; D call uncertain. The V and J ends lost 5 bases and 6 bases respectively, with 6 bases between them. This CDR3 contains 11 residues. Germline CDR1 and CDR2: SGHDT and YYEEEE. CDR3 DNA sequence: TGTGCCAGCAGTAGGATCAATGAGCAGTTCTTC. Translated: CASSRINEQFF.

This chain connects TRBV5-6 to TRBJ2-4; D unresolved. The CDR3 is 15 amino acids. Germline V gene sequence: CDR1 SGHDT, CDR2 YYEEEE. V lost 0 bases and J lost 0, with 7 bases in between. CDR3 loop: CASSLARVAKNIQYF. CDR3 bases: TGTGCCAGCAGCTTGGCCCGGGTAGCCAAAAACATTCAGTACTTC.

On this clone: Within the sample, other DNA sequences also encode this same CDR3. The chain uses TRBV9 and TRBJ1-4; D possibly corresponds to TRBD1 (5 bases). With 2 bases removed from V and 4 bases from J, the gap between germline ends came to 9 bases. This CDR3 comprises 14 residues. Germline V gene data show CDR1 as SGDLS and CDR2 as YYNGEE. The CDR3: CASSVREVNEKLFF. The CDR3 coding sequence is TGTGCCAGCAGCGTCAGGGAGGTTAATGAAAAACTGTTTTTT.

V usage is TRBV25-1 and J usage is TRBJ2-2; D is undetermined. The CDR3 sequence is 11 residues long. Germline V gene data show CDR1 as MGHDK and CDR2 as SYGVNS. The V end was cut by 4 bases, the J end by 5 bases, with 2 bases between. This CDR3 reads CASSVTGELFF. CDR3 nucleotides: TGTGCCAGCAGTGTTACCGGGGAGCTGTTTTTT.

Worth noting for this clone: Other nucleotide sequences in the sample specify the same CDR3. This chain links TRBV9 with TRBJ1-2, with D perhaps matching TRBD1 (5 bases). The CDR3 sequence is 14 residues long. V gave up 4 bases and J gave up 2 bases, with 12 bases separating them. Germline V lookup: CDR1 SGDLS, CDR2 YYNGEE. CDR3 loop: CASSLGTTNYGYTF. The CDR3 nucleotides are TGTGCCAGCAGCTTAGGGACGACCAACTATGGCTACACCTTC.

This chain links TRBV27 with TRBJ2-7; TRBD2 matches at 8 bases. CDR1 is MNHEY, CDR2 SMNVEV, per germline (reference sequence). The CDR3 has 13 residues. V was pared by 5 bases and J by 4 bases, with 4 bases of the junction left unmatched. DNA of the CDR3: TGTGCCAGCAGTCACGGGAGGGATTACGAGCAGTACTTC. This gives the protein CASSHGRDYEQYF.

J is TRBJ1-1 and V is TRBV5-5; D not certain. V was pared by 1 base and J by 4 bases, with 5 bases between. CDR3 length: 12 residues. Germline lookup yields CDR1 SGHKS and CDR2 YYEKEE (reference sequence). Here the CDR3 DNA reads TGTGCCAGCAGCTTGCGGGTCACTGAAGCTTTCTTT. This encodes CASSLRVTEAFF. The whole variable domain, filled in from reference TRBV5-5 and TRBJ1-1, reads DAGVTQSPTHLIKTRGQQVTLRCSPISGHKSVSWYQQVLGQGPQFIFQYYEKEERGRGNFPDRFSARQFPNYSSELNVNALLLGDSALYLCASSLRVTEAFFGQGTRLTVV.

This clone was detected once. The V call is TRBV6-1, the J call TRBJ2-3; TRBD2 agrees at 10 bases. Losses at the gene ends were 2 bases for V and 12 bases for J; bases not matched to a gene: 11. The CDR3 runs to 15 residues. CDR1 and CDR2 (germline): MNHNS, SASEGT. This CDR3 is CASSEILASGSVQYF. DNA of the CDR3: TGTGCCAGCAGTGAAATTCTGGCTAGCGGGAGCGTTCAGTATTTT.

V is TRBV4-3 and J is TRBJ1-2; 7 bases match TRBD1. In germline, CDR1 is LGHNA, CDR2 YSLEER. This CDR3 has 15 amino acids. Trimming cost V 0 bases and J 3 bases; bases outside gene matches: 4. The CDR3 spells CASSQDLDRDYGYTF. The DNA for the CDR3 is TGCGCCAGCAGCCAAGACCTCGACAGGGACTATGGCTACACCTTC.

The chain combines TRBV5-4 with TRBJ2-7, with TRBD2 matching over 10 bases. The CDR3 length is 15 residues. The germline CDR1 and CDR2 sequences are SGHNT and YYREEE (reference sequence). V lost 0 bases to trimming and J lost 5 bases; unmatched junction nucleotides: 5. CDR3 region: CASSLGVLAGDEQYF. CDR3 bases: TGTGCCAGCAGCTTGGGGGTCCTAGCGGGAGACGAGCAGTACTTC.

The DNA of the CDR3 is TGCAGCGTTGATCTGATGACGGGACAGGGGAACACTGAAGCTTTCTTT. It encodes CSVDLMTGQGNTEAFF. This chain joins TRBV29-1 and TRBJ1-1, with TRBD1 identical over 9 bases. V lost 3 bases to trimming and J lost 1 base; unmatched junction nucleotides: 9. The CDR3 is made up of 16 amino acids. The germline CDR1 and CDR2 sequences are SQVTM and ANQGSEA.

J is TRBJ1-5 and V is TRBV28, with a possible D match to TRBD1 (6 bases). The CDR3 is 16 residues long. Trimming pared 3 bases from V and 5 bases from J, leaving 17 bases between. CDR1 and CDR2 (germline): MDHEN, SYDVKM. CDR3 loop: CASSFLQGRGDQPQHF. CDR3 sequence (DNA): TGTGCCAGCAGTTTCCTACAGGGCCGAGGTGATCAGCCCCAGCATTTT.

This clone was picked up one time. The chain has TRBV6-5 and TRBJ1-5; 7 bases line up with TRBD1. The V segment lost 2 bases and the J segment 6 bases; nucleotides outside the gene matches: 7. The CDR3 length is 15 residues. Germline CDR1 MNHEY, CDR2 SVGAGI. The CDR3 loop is CASSYTGTAGQPQHF. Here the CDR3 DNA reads TGTGCCAGCAGTTACACAGGGACAGCGGGTCAGCCCCAGCATTTT.

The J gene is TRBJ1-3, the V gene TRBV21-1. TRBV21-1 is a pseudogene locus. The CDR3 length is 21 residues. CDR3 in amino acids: CASSKLCQFRDPLFSGNTIYF. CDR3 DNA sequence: TGTGCCAGCAGCAAATTGTGTCAATTTCGGGACCCTCTATTCTCTGGAAACACCATATATTTT.

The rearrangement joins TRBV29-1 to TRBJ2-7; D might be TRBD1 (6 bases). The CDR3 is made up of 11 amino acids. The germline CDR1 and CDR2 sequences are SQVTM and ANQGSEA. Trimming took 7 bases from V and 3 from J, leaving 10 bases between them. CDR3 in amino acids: CSAVQGYEQYF. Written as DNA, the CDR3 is TGCAGCGCAGTACAGGGCTACGAGCAGTACTTC.

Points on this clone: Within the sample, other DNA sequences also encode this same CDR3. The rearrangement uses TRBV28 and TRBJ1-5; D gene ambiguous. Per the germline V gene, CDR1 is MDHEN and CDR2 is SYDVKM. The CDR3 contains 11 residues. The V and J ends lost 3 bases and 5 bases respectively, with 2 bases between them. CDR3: CASSFDQPQHF. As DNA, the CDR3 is TGTGCCAGCAGTTTCGATCAGCCCCAGCATTTT.

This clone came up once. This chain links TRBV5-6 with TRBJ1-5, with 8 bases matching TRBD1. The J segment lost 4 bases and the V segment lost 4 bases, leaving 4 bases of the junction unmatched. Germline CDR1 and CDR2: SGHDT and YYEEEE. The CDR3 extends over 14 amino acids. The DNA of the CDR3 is TGTGCCAGCAGCGACGGGACAGGTAATCAGCCCCAGCATTTT. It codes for CASSDGTGNQPQHF.

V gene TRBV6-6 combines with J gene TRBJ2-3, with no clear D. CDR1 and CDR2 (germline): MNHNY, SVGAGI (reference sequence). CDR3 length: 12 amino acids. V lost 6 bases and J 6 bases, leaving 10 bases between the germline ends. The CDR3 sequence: CASRKTEDTQYF. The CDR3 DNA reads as TGTGCCAGCAGGAAAACGGAGGATACGCAGTATTTT.

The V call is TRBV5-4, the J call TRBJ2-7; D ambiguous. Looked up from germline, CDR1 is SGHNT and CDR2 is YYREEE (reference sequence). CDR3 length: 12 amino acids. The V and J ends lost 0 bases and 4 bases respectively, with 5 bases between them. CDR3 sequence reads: CASSLARYEQYF. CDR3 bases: TGTGCCAGCAGCTTGGCCAGATACGAGCAGTACTTC.

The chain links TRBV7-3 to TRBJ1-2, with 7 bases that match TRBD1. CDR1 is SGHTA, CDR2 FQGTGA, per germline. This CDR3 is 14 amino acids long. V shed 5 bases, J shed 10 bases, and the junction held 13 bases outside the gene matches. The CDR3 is CASSPGTELPFYTF. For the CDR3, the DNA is TGTGCCAGCAGCCCCGGGACAGAGTTACCCTTCTACACCTTC.

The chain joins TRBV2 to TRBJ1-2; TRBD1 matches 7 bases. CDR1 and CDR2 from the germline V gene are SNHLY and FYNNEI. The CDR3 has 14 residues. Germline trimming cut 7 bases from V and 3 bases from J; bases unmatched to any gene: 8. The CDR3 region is CASNKGQHHYGYTF. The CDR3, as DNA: TGTGCCAGCAATAAGGGACAGCATCACTATGGCTACACCTTC. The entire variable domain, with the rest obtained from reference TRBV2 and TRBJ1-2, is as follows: EPEVTQTPSHQVTQMGQEVILRCVPISNHLYFYWYRQILGQKVEFLVSFYNNEISEKSEIFDDQFSVERPDGSNFTLKIRSTKLEDSAMYFCASNKGQHHYGYTFGSGTRLTVV.

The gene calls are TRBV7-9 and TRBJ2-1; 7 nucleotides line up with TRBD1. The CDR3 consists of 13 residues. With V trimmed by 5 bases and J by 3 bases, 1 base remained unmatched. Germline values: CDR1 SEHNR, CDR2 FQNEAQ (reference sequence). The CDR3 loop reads CASSRDSYNEQFF. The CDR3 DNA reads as TGTGCCAGCAGCCGGGACAGCTACAATGAGCAGTTCTTC.

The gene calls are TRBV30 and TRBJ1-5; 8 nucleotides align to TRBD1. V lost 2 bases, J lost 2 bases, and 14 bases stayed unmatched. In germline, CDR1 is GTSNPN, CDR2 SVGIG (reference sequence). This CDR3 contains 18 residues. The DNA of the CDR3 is TGTGCCTGGAGTAAACAGAACAGGGGGTCTTATCGCAATCAGCCCCAGCATTTT. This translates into CAWSKQNRGSYRNQPQHF.

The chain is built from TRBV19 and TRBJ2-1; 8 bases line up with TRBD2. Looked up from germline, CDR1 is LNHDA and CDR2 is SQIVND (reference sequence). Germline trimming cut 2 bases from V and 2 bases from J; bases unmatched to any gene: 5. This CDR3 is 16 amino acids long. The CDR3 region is CASSILAGEAYNEQFF. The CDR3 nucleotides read TGTGCCAGTAGTATACTAGCGGGCGAGGCCTACAATGAGCAGTTCTTC. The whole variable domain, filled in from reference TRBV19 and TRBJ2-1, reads DGGITQSPKYLFRKEGQNVTLSCEQNLNHDAMYWYRQDPGQGLRLIYYSQIVNDFQKGDIAEGYSVSREKKESFPLTVTSAQKNPTAFYLCASSILAGEAYNEQFFGPGTRLTVL.

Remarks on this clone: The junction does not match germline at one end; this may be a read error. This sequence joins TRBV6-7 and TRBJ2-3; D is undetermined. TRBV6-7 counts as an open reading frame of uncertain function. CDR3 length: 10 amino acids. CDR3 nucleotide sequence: TGTGCCAGCAGTCACGACCCGAGCCATTTT. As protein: CASSHDPSHF.

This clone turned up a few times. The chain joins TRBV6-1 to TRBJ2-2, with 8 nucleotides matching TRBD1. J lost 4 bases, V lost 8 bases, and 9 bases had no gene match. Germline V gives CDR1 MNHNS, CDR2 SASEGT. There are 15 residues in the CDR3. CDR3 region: CASRLTGGATGELFF. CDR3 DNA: TGTGCCAGCCGATTAACAGGGGGAGCCACCGGGGAGCTGTTTTTT.